The 3 T cell receptor beta chains in this list originate from one sample, sequenced in a study of blood T cell repertoires in COVID-19. Only in-frame clones appear in the TCRdb table, and some are missing; sequencing was by immunoSEQ multiplex PCR. The profile covers approximately 500,000 clones, with approximately 91% appearing a single time and around 7.8% taken by the ten largest. The sequencing sample was made of peripheral blood. These receptors all stem from a woman aged 50 to 65 with COVID-19, enrolled during active disease.

The J gene is TRBJ2-2, the V gene TRBV11-1; 8 bases map to TRBD2. This CDR3 contains 13 residues. V was pared by 7 bases and J by 7 bases, with 5 bases of the junction left unmatched. Germline values: CDR1 SGHAT, CDR2 FQDESV (reference sequence). CDR3: CASNRRGDGELFF. The DNA for the CDR3 is TGTGCCAGCAACAGGCGGGGGGACGGGGAGCTGTTTTTT.

The J gene is TRBJ2-7, the V gene TRBV18; maybe TRBD2 (5 bases). Germline V gene data show CDR1 as KGHSH and CDR2 as LQKENI. The CDR3 length is 15 residues. V lost 0 bases and J 2 bases, leaving 11 bases between the germline ends. CDR3 bases: TGTGCCAGCTCACCACCCTCAGCGAGGGCCTACGAGCAGTACTTC. Residues: CASSPPSARAYEQYF.

Comments on this clone: Different DNA sequences within this sample yield the same CDR3. This chain uses TRBV5-1 with TRBJ2-3, with 16 bases aligning to TRBD2. The CDR3 covers 17 residues. The junction had 8 bases not matched to a gene; V was cut back by 4 bases and J by 6 bases. Germline V gene sequence: CDR1 SGHRS, CDR2 YFSETQ. This CDR3 is CASSPGLAGGPVDTQYF. Written as DNA, the CDR3 is TGCGCCAGCAGCCCGGGACTAGCGGGGGGGCCGGTGGATACGCAGTATTTT.